The following is a TCR beta chain sequence with its context. Its antigen is not known. This CDR3 contains 16 residues. Between the trimmed V and J ends, which lost 2 bases and 3 bases, there was a span of 14 bases. Germline V gene lookup returns CDR1 SGHDT and CDR2 YYEEEE. Amplified TCR beta CDR3 regions were obtained using RNA transcripts as template. The workflow started with a first-round RT-PCR run with HTBI primers and then moved on to a second-round multiplex PCR. MiXCR was run by TCRdb on the multiplex PCR reads, yielding one entry per CDR3 protein. Of some 1.1 million distinct CDR3 sequences detected, approximately 35% appear once; the ten largest clones hold 11%. These data come from a study of Graves' ophthalmopathy and Graves' hyperthyroidism. Study context: Ophthalmopathy not arising within 18 months of follow-up defined hyperthyroidism as stable.

Whole-study results and caveats: Both a roughly 66% sensitivity and an approximately 72% specificity characterized the model's predictions of ophthalmopathy progression. Most expanded clonotypes in thyroid above 0.001 frequency also showed up in blood.

Sequencing was carried out using peripheral blood or thyroid tissue (not recorded which). The TCR originated in an adult man with Graves' hyperthyroidism. The rearrangement uses TRBV5-6 and TRBJ2-2; D perhaps matches TRBD2 (5 bases). CDR3 protein: CASSFWGVFDTGELFF. The CDR3 nucleotides are TGTGCCAGCAGCTTTTGGGGAGTTTTCGACACCGGGGAGCTGTTTTTT.